A selection of T cell receptor beta chains follows, all from one sample in a study of blood T cells in healthy people across ages. Each CDR3 protein is one row after TCRdb ran MiXCR on the 5' RACE reads. The sample holds roughly 930,000 distinct CDR3 sequences, around 48% seen once. The source material was blood. These receptor sequences come from a man aged 25-40 years in good health. The CDR3 runs from the conserved cysteine through the conserved F or W. The order of the fields is J gene, V gene, clone size, D gene, CDR3 protein, CDR3 DNA. D genes are given only for firm matches. Expanded clones get a size class; other rows say once, few or many, or leave the size out.

J gene: TRBJ1-5; V gene: TRBV6-2/TRBV6-3; clone size: few; D gene: -; CDR3 protein: CASSYSAGAQPQHF; CDR3 DNA: TGTGCCAGCAGTTACTCGGCAGGGGCCCAGCCCCAGCATTTT
J gene: TRBJ1-4; V gene: TRBV27; clone size: few; D gene: TRBD1; CDR3 protein: CASSYRQGGVEKLFF; CDR3 DNA: TGTGCCAGCAGCTATCGACAGGGCGGGGTTGAAAAACTGTTTTTT
J gene: TRBJ1-1; V gene: TRBV4-1; clone size: few; D gene: -; CDR3 protein: CASSQEGSNTEAFF; CDR3 DNA: TGCGCCAGCAGCCAAGAAGGTTCAAACACTGAAGCTTTCTTT
J gene: TRBJ1-5; V gene: TRBV28; clone size: -; D gene: TRBD1; CDR3 protein: CASKTTAGGWQPQHF; CDR3 DNA: TGTGCCAGCAAAACGACGGCAGGGGGCTGGCAGCCCCAGCATTTT
J gene: TRBJ2-3; V gene: TRBV28; clone size: -; D gene: -; CDR3 protein: CASKSAGSGDTQYF; CDR3 DNA: TGTGCCAGCAAGTCTGCGGGGTCGGGAGATACGCAGTATTTT
J gene: TRBJ2-1; V gene: TRBV20-1; clone size: -; D gene: -; CDR3 protein: CSAYPWENQYVEQFF; CDR3 DNA: TGCAGTGCATACCCCTGGGAAAACCAATACGTTGAGCAGTTCTTC
J gene: TRBJ2-1; V gene: TRBV28; clone size: -; D gene: -; CDR3 protein: CASSLSSLPYNEQFF; CDR3 DNA: TGTGCCAGCAGTTTGTCCAGCCTCCCCTACAATGAGCAGTTCTTC
J gene: TRBJ2-7; V gene: TRBV28; clone size: -; D gene: -; CDR3 protein: CASSSLSALGSYEQYF; CDR3 DNA: TGTGCCAGCAGTTCCTTGTCGGCACTAGGCTCCTACGAGCAGTACTTC
J gene: TRBJ2-7; V gene: TRBV27; clone size: -; D gene: TRBD1; CDR3 protein: CASSLSPIGQGVAYEQYF; CDR3 DNA: TGTGCCAGCAGTTTATCTCCCATTGGACAGGGCGTCGCCTACGAGCAGTACTTC
J gene: TRBJ1-2; V gene: TRBV7-8; clone size: many; D gene: -; CDR3 protein: CASSRRGGYGYTF; CDR3 DNA: TGTGCCAGCAGCCGCAGGGGTGGCTATGGCTACACCTTC
J gene: TRBJ1-4; V gene: TRBV4-1; clone size: -; D gene: -; CDR3 protein: CASSQSTSNEKLFF; CDR3 DNA: TGCGCCAGCAGCCAGTCCACGTCTAATGAAAAACTGTTTTTT
J gene: TRBJ2-1; V gene: TRBV7-2; clone size: few; D gene: -; CDR3 protein: CASSFGPPGPYNEQFF; CDR3 DNA: TGTGCCAGCAGCTTCGGCCCTCCGGGCCCCTACAATGAGCAGTTCTTC
J gene: TRBJ1-2; V gene: TRBV29-1; clone size: -; D gene: -; CDR3 protein: CSDDYGYTF; CDR3 DNA: TGCAGCGACGACTATGGCTACACCTTC
J gene: TRBJ2-1; V gene: TRBV6-2/TRBV6-3; clone size: -; D gene: TRBD1; CDR3 protein: CASSSQGANRFF; CDR3 DNA: TGTGCCAGCAGTTCGCAGGGGGCTAATCGGTTCTTC
J gene: TRBJ2-2; V gene: TRBV7-6; clone size: few; D gene: TRBD1; CDR3 protein: CASSLKRQGANTGELFF; CDR3 DNA: TGTGCCAGCAGCTTAAAACGTCAGGGGGCTAACACCGGGGAGCTGTTTTTT
J gene: TRBJ2-1; V gene: TRBV4-1; clone size: -; D gene: -; CDR3 protein: CASSQRTVTRGENEQFF; CDR3 DNA: TGCGCCAGCAGCCAGAGGACAGTTACAAGAGGGGAGAATGAGCAGTTCTTC
J gene: TRBJ1-2; V gene: TRBV28; clone size: few; D gene: -; CDR3 protein: CASNRRPDSYGYTF; CDR3 DNA: TGTGCCAGCAACCGACGGCCGGATAGCTATGGCTACACCTTC
J gene: TRBJ2-3; V gene: TRBV7-2; clone size: -; D gene: TRBD2; CDR3 protein: CASSSRASGGAVIPQYF; CDR3 DNA: TGTGCCAGCAGCTCCCGTGCTAGCGGGGGGGCCGTTATTCCGCAGTATTTT
J gene: TRBJ1-1; V gene: TRBV4-3; clone size: few; D gene: -; CDR3 protein: CASSQVKGITEAFF; CDR3 DNA: TGCGCCAGCAGCCAAGTGAAGGGAATCACTGAAGCTTTCTTT
J gene: TRBJ2-7; V gene: TRBV10-3; clone size: -; D gene: -; CDR3 protein: CAITEDRRSYEQYF; CDR3 DNA: TGTGCCATCACCGAAGACAGGAGATCCTACGAGCAGTACTTC
J gene: TRBJ1-1; V gene: TRBV12-3/TRBV12-4; clone size: -; D gene: -; CDR3 protein: CASNLQENTEAFF; CDR3 DNA: TGTGCCAGCAACCTACAGGAGAACACTGAAGCTTTCTTT
J gene: TRBJ1-5; V gene: TRBV7-9; clone size: -; D gene: TRBD1; CDR3 protein: CASSLGQGAPQPQHF; CDR3 DNA: TGTGCCAGCAGCTTAGGGCAGGGGGCTCCTCAGCCCCAGCATTTT
J gene: TRBJ2-1; V gene: TRBV4-3; clone size: few; D gene: TRBD2; CDR3 protein: CASSQDPPREGNEQFF; CDR3 DNA: TGCGCCAGCAGCCAAGATCCGCCCAGGGAGGGTAATGAGCAGTTCTTC
J gene: TRBJ1-6; V gene: TRBV10-3; clone size: few; D gene: -; CDR3 protein: CAISETSSYNSPLHF; CDR3 DNA: TGTGCCATCAGTGAGACCTCCTCCTATAATTCACCCCTCCACTTT
J gene: TRBJ1-1; V gene: TRBV28; clone size: -; D gene: TRBD1; CDR3 protein: CASSTLDRGSTEAFF; CDR3 DNA: TGTGCCAGCAGTACACTGGACAGGGGTAGCACTGAAGCTTTCTTT
J gene: TRBJ2-1; V gene: TRBV3-1; clone size: -; D gene: -; CDR3 protein: CASVSTGSYNEQFF; CDR3 DNA: TGTGCCAGCGTCAGTACAGGGTCCTACAATGAGCAGTTCTTC
J gene: TRBJ1-4; V gene: TRBV10-3; clone size: -; D gene: -; CDR3 protein: CAISESPGASNEKLFF; CDR3 DNA: TGTGCCATCAGTGAGTCCCCAGGGGCCAGCAATGAAAAACTGTTTTTT
J gene: TRBJ1-2; V gene: TRBV4-3; clone size: many; D gene: -; CDR3 protein: CASSGTYPINYGYTF; CDR3 DNA: TGCGCCAGCAGCGGGACCTACCCAATAAACTATGGCTACACCTTC
J gene: TRBJ2-7; V gene: TRBV7-2; clone size: -; D gene: TRBD2; CDR3 protein: CASSLSSGGAGYEQYF; CDR3 DNA: TGTGCCAGCAGCTTATCTAGCGGGGGGGCCGGTTACGAGCAGTACTTC
J gene: TRBJ2-1; V gene: TRBV28; clone size: once; D gene: TRBD2; CDR3 protein: CASSLRLATYNEQFF; CDR3 DNA: TGTGCCAGCAGTCTGAGACTAGCCACCTACAATGAGCAGTTCTTC
J gene: TRBJ1-5; V gene: TRBV6-5; clone size: few; D gene: -; CDR3 protein: CASSRSGNQPQHF; CDR3 DNA: TGTGCCAGCAGTCGCTCGGGTAATCAGCCCCAGCATTTT
J gene: TRBJ2-5; V gene: TRBV5-1; clone size: -; D gene: -; CDR3 protein: CASSPGSQTLETQYF; CDR3 DNA: TGCGCCAGCAGCCCCGGAAGCCAAACTTTGGAGACCCAGTACTTC
J gene: TRBJ1-4; V gene: TRBV28; clone size: -; D gene: TRBD1; CDR3 protein: CASNLGQGARKLFF; CDR3 DNA: TGTGCCAGCAACTTGGGACAGGGGGCGCGAAAACTGTTTTTT
J gene: TRBJ1-4; V gene: TRBV5-1; clone size: -; D gene: -; CDR3 protein: CASSLAGLRVNEKLFF; CDR3 DNA: TGCGCCAGCAGCTTGGCCGGATTGAGGGTGAATGAAAAACTGTTTTTT
J gene: TRBJ1-4; V gene: TRBV6-2/TRBV6-3; clone size: -; D gene: TRBD1; CDR3 protein: CASSDRTGVSNEKLFF; CDR3 DNA: TGTGCCAGCAGCGATCGAACAGGGGTGTCGAATGAAAAACTGTTTTTT
J gene: TRBJ2-5; V gene: TRBV24-1; clone size: -; D gene: TRBD1; CDR3 protein: CATSEGTGGKETQYF; CDR3 DNA: TGTGCCACCAGTGAGGGGACAGGGGGGAAGGAGACCCAGTACTTC
J gene: TRBJ2-7; V gene: TRBV7-2; clone size: few; D gene: -; CDR3 protein: CASSFEYSYEQYF; CDR3 DNA: TGTGCCAGCAGCTTCGAATATTCCTACGAGCAGTACTTC
J gene: TRBJ2-7; V gene: TRBV6-5; clone size: -; D gene: -; CDR3 protein: CASSYSRDPRQYF; CDR3 DNA: TGTGCCAGCAGTTACTCCCGGGATCCACGTCAGTACTTC
J gene: TRBJ1-5; V gene: TRBV12-3/TRBV12-4; clone size: -; D gene: -; CDR3 protein: CASSFVGGRYGNQPQHF; CDR3 DNA: TGTGCCAGCAGTTTCGTGGGGGGAAGGTATGGTAATCAGCCCCAGCATTTT
J gene: TRBJ1-1; V gene: TRBV9; clone size: -; D gene: -; CDR3 protein: CASGIQASNTEAFF; CDR3 DNA: TGTGCCAGCGGTATACAGGCCTCGAACACTGAAGCTTTCTTT
J gene: TRBJ2-1; V gene: TRBV7-2; clone size: -; D gene: -; CDR3 protein: CASSLDIPAEQFF; CDR3 DNA: TGTGCCAGCAGCTTAGACATTCCGGCGGAGCAGTTCTTC
J gene: TRBJ2-7; V gene: TRBV20-1; clone size: few; D gene: TRBD1; CDR3 protein: CSASSRDRGSYEQYF; CDR3 DNA: TGCAGTGCTAGCTCCCGGGACAGGGGAAGCTACGAGCAGTACTTC
J gene: TRBJ2-1; V gene: TRBV30; clone size: -; D gene: -; CDR3 protein: CAWSGRGRSNIYNEQFF; CDR3 DNA: TGTGCCTGGTCCGGGAGGGGGCGCAGTAACATTTACAATGAGCAGTTCTTC